These 24 T cell receptor beta chains came from one sample sequenced in a study of blood T cell repertoires in COVID-19. Clones were read by immunoSEQ multiplex PCR, and TCRdb kept only the in-frame ones, dropping some. The data hold about 250,000 clones, with about 88% observed a single time. Sequenced input: PBMCs or T cells enriched from blood (not recorded which). All receptors derive from a woman aged 50 to 60 who had been exposed to COVID-19.

The rearrangement links TRBV3-1 (or the pseudogene TRBV3-2) to TRBJ2-1; D is perhaps TRBD2 (7 bases). Per the germline V gene, CDR1 is LGHDT and CDR2 is YNNKEL (reference sequence). The CDR3 contains 15 residues. Trimming removed 4 bases at V and 7 bases at J, with 17 bases between. The CDR3 bases are TGTGCCAGCAGCCTCTCGGGGGGACATTCGAATGAGCAGTTCTTC. The encoded protein is CASSLSGGHSNEQFF.

This clone was observed a few times. V and J are TRBV29-1 and TRBJ1-2; D possibly corresponds to TRBD1 (5 bases). V was cut by 0 bases and J by 6 bases, with 8 bases left in between. Per the germline V gene, CDR1 is SQVTM and CDR2 is ANQGSEA. The CDR3 has 12 amino acids. CDR3 residues: CSVEEMTDGYTF. CDR3 in DNA: TGCAGCGTTGAAGAGATGACAGATGGCTACACCTTC.

The chain is built from TRBV12-3 or TRBV12-4 and TRBJ1-3; no reliable D call. V gave up 2 bases and J gave up 4 bases, with 6 bases separating them. This CDR3 comprises 13 residues. The DNA for the CDR3 is TGTGCCAGCAGTTTAACTGCAGGAAACACCATATATTTT. Translated: CASSLTAGNTIYF.

The chain uses TRBV4-2 and TRBJ1-2; no clear D gene. Germline CDR1 reads LGHNA; CDR2 reads YNFKEQ. The CDR3 spans 16 residues. The V end was cut by 0 bases, the J end by 4 bases, with 15 bases between. The CDR3 DNA sequence: TGTGCCAGCAGCCAAGAGACCCGGTGGGGAGGCTATGGCTACACCTTC. Protein sequence: CASSQETRWGGYGYTF.

This chain uses TRBV28 with TRBJ1-2; 7 bases are a match to TRBD1. V trimming: 5 bases; J trimming: 5 bases; junction bases outside the gene matches: 8. Germline V gene sequence: CDR1 MDHEN, CDR2 SYDVKM. There are 14 residues in the CDR3. In DNA, the CDR3 is TGTGCCAGCAGTCCCGGACAGGTACCTTATGGCTACACCTTC. It yields the protein CASSPGQVPYGYTF.

The chain uses TRBV3-1 (or the pseudogene TRBV3-2) and TRBJ1-2; 10 bases fit TRBD1. The CDR3 consists of 16 residues. V lost 4 bases and J lost 6; bases outside the gene matches: 11. The germline V gene encodes CDR1 LGHDT and CDR2 YNNKEL (reference sequence). CDR3 coding DNA: TGTGCCAGCAGCCCCACGCCCGGGACAGGGGTTAATGGCTACACCTTC. It is translated as CASSPTPGTGVNGYTF.

V is TRBV7-9 and J is TRBJ2-5, with D perhaps matching TRBD1 (5 bases). The length of the CDR3 is 13 residues. V gave up 5 bases and J gave up 5 bases, with 12 bases separating them. The germline gives CDR1 SEHNR, CDR2 FQNEAQ (reference sequence). CDR3 sequence (DNA): TGTGCCAGCAGCCCGGTAGGGGTCGAGACCCAGTACTTC. Protein sequence: CASSPVGVETQYF. The whole variable domain, remainder taken from reference TRBV7-9 and TRBJ2-5, is DTGVSQNPRHKITKRGQNVTFRCDPISEHNRLYWYRQTLGQGPEFLTYFQNEAQLEKSRLLSDRFSAERPKGSFSTLEIQRTEQGDSAMYLCASSPVGVETQYFGPGTRLLVL.

The chain couples TRBV15 to TRBJ2-3, with D possibly TRBD2 on 6 matching bases. CDR3 length equals 15 residues. V was shortened by 8 bases and J by 2 bases, with 17 bases between the two germline ends. CDR1 and CDR2 from the germline V gene are LNHNV and YYDKDF (reference sequence). This chain's CDR3 is CATSPDGGLTDTQYF. The CDR3 DNA reads as TGTGCCACCTCCCCCGACGGGGGACTCACAGATACGCAGTATTTT.

The chain is built from TRBV18 and TRBJ1-2; D gene uncertain. Germline V gene sequence: CDR1 KGHSH, CDR2 LQKENI. The CDR3 is 13 residues long. V lost 8 bases and J lost 4, with 14 bases in between. The CDR3 nucleotides read TGTGCCAGCACGCTTGAGGGCGGCTATGGCTACACCTTC. Encoded protein: CASTLEGGYGYTF. Supplemented by reference TRBV18 and TRBJ1-2, the full variable domain reads NAGVMQNPRHLVRRRGQEARLRCSPMKGHSHVYWYRQLPEEGLKFMVYLQKENIIDESGMPKERFSAEFPKEGPSILRIQQVVRGDSAAYFCASTLEGGYGYTFGSGTRLTVV.

The chain is built from TRBV7-2 and TRBJ1-5; D not resolved. In germline, CDR1 is SGHTA, CDR2 FQGNSA. V was shortened by 0 bases and J by 4 bases, with 4 bases between the two germline ends. The CDR3 loop spans 13 amino acids. This CDR3 is CASSLARNQPQHF. The CDR3 nucleotides are TGTGCCAGCAGCTTAGCCAGGAATCAGCCCCAGCATTTT.

This chain uses TRBV7-9 with TRBJ1-3; no clear D gene. The CDR3 contains 15 residues. Germline V lookup: CDR1 SEHNR, CDR2 FQNEAQ (reference sequence). The ends were cut back, 5 bases at V and 0 bases at J, with 11 bases in the middle. The CDR3 sequence is CASSGGFDSGNTIYF. For the CDR3, the DNA is TGTGCCAGCAGCGGAGGATTCGACTCTGGAAACACCATATATTTT. The full variable domain, completed using reference TRBV7-9 and TRBJ1-3, is DTGVSQNPRHKITKRGQNVTFRCDPISEHNRLYWYRQTLGQGPEFLTYFQNEAQLEKSRLLSDRFSAERPKGSFSTLEIQRTEQGDSAMYLCASSGGFDSGNTIYFGEGSWLTVV.

This clone was observed a single time. The rearrangement links TRBV5-8 to TRBJ1-1; weak D call: TRBD1 (5 bases). Looked up from germline, CDR1 is SGHTS and CDR2 is YDEGEE. Trimming stripped 6 bases from V and 5 bases from J, with 17 bases between. The CDR3 loop spans 14 amino acids. The CDR3 DNA reads as TGTGCCAGCAAACGGGCAGGGACTTGGACTGAAGCTTTCTTT. Its protein is CASKRAGTWTEAFF. Supplemented by reference TRBV5-8 and TRBJ1-1, the full variable domain reads EAGVTQSPTHLIKTRGQQATLRCSPISGHTSVYWYQQALGLGLQFLLWYDEGEERNRGNFPPRFSGRQFPNYSSELNVNALELEDSALYLCASKRAGTWTEAFFGQGTRLTVV.

J is TRBJ2-2 and V is TRBV5-1; possible D gene TRBD2, 7 bases. CDR1 is SGHRS, CDR2 YFSETQ, per germline. This CDR3 is 16 amino acids long. Deletions cut 4 bases from V and 5 bases from J, with 18 bases between. Written as DNA, the CDR3 is TGCGCCAGCAGCCCTAGGGGGGGCGCAGGAACCGGGGAGCTGTTTTTT. Translated, it gives CASSPRGGAGTGELFF.

The V and J genes are TRBV7-2 and TRBJ1-2, with D perhaps TRBD1 (5 bases). The CDR3 totals 15 residues. Germline V gene lookup returns CDR1 SGHTA and CDR2 FQGNSA. V was clipped by 6 bases and J by 5 bases, with 19 bases between them. The CDR3 region is CASRNGGDSDYGYTF. CDR3 nucleotides: TGTGCCAGCAGGAACGGGGGAGACAGTGATTATGGCTACACCTTC.

This sequence joins TRBV5-4 and TRBJ1-6; a possible D gene is TRBD1 (5 bases). This CDR3 has 18 amino acids. The V gene's germline CDR1 is SGHNT and CDR2 YYREEE (reference sequence). The V and J ends lost 0 bases and 7 bases respectively, with 20 bases between them. In nucleotides, the CDR3 is TGTGCCAGCAGCTTGGAAGCCCCAGGGTGGCATGGGAATTCACCCCTCCACTTT. Translation: CASSLEAPGWHGNSPLHF.

A few counts support this clone. The genes are TRBV18 and TRBJ2-7; D not resolved. Trimming cost V 6 bases and J 2 bases, with 14 bases left between them. This CDR3 is built from 14 residues. Germline V gene lookup returns CDR1 KGHSH and CDR2 LQKENI. The CDR3 loop reads CASSLEVPPYEQYF. The CDR3 DNA is TGTGCCAGCTCCTTAGAGGTGCCCCCCTACGAGCAGTACTTC.

This chain joins TRBV4-1 and TRBJ1-2; 7 bases match TRBD1. The germline V gene has CDR1 MGHRA and CDR2 YSYEKL. V trimming: 2 bases; J trimming: 4 bases; junction bases outside the gene matches: 13. This CDR3 comprises 17 residues. Here the CDR3 reads CASSQLEREGAGYGYTF. DNA of the CDR3: TGCGCCAGCAGCCAATTGGAACGGGAGGGGGCTGGCTATGGCTACACCTTC.

The chain carries TRBV28 and TRBJ1-4; TRBD1 aligns across 7 bases. This CDR3 is built from 15 residues. V lost 3 bases and J lost 8; bases outside the gene matches: 9. Germline lookup yields CDR1 MDHEN and CDR2 SYDVKM. The CDR3 region is CASSLWSGGVEKLFF. The CDR3 nucleotides read TGTGCCAGCAGTTTGTGGTCAGGGGGAGTGGAAAAACTGTTTTTT.

This sequence joins TRBV12-5 and TRBJ1-1; D gene uncertain. The CDR3 runs to 16 residues. Trimming removed 0 bases from V and 0 bases from J, with 11 bases in between. Germline V gene data show CDR1 as LGHNT and CDR2 as FRNRAP. The CDR3 nucleotides are TGTGCTAGTGGTTTGGTAATACAGACCATGAACACTGAAGCTTTCTTT. As protein: CASGLVIQTMNTEAFF. The complete variable domain, with remaining parts taken from reference TRBV12-5 and TRBJ1-1, reads DARVTQTPRHKVTEMGQEVTMRCQPILGHNTVFWYRQTMMQGLELLAYFRNRAPLDDSGMPKDRFSAEMPDATLATLKIQPSEPRDSAVYFCASGLVIQTMNTEAFFGQGTRLTVV.

CDR3 protein: CASRETNEKLFF. The CDR3 DNA reads TGTGCCAGCCGGGAAACTAATGAAAAACTGTTTTTT. V is TRBV11-2 and J is TRBJ1-4; D is ambiguous. Between the trimmed V and J ends, which lost 8 bases and 1 base, there was a span of 5 bases. From germline, CDR1 is SGHAT and CDR2 FQNNGV. The CDR3 covers 12 residues. Using reference TRBV11-2 and TRBJ1-4 for the parts outside the CDR3, the full variable domain is EAGVAQSPRYKIIEKRQSVAFWCNPISGHATLYWYQQILGQGPKLLIQFQNNGVVDDSQLPKDRFSAERLKGVDSTLKIQPAKLEDSAVYLCASRETNEKLFFGSGTQLSVL.

The V and J genes are TRBV28 and TRBJ2-5; 12 positions match TRBD2. The CDR3 has 15 amino acids. Losses at the gene ends were 3 bases for V and 5 bases for J; bases not matched to a gene: 4. CDR1 and CDR2 from the germline V gene are MDHEN and SYDVKM. CDR3 in DNA: TGTGCCAGCAGTTTCCCAACTAGCGGGGGGGAGACCCAGTACTTC. It codes for CASSFPTSGGETQYF.

The chain joins TRBV19 to TRBJ1-5; TRBD1 aligns across 12 bases. This CDR3 spans 16 amino acids. V trimming: 7 bases; J trimming: 5 bases; junction bases outside the gene matches: 9. CDR1 is LNHDA and CDR2 is SQIVND in the germline V gene (reference sequence). The CDR3 sequence: CASTDTGTGGYQPQHF. The CDR3 DNA is TGTGCCAGTACCGATACCGGGACAGGGGGCTATCAGCCCCAGCATTTT.

This clone showed up just a few times. The V and J genes are TRBV9 and TRBJ1-2; 7 bases fit TRBD1. J was trimmed by 8 bases and V by 1 base; bases with no gene match: 14. The germline gives CDR1 SGDLS, CDR2 YYNGEE. This CDR3 is 16 amino acids long. The CDR3 loop is CASSVSAYGTVPGYTF. CDR3 nucleotides: TGTGCCAGCAGCGTATCAGCGTACGGGACAGTTCCCGGCTACACCTTC.

The chain uses TRBV5-1 and TRBJ2-1; no clear D gene. The CDR3 runs to 14 residues. Trimming cost V 0 bases and J 8 bases, with 12 bases left between them. CDR1 SGHRS and CDR2 YFSETQ come from the germline V gene. The CDR3 DNA is TGCGCCAGCAGCTTGGTTCCCGCGTCCGATGAGCAGTTCTTC. Protein sequence: CASSLVPASDEQFF.